One sample yielded the 3 T cell receptor beta chains listed below, sequenced in a study of identical twins. TCRdb reprocessed the 5' RACE reads with MiXCR, giving one entry per CDR3 protein. This table has approximately 500,000 distinct CDR3 sequences, over 12% appearing once. Another study also made use of these data, one on yellow fever vaccine responses in identical twins.

Sequencing was carried out using CD4+ T cells sorted from blood. These TCRs come from a woman aged 18 to 35 in good health.

The gene calls are TRBV11-2 and TRBJ2-1; 7 bases are shared with TRBD1. Germline lookup yields CDR1 SGHAT and CDR2 FQNNGV. The V segment lost 1 base and the J segment 7 bases; nucleotides outside the gene matches: 10. The CDR3 has 16 amino acids. The CDR3 is CASSLVAVGRGNEQFF. The CDR3 bases are TGTGCCAGCAGCTTAGTCGCTGTCGGCAGGGGGAATGAGCAGTTCTTC.

The V call is TRBV7-6, the J call TRBJ2-1, with D unresolved. V was shortened by 5 bases and J by 7 bases, with 9 bases between the two germline ends. Germline V lookup: CDR1 SGHVS, CDR2 FNYEAQ. This CDR3 is built from 12 residues. CDR3 protein: CASSTSLNEQFF. In DNA form, the CDR3 reads TGTGCCAGCAGCACGAGTCTAAATGAGCAGTTCTTC.

The genes are TRBV12-3 or TRBV12-4 and TRBJ2-7, with D perhaps being TRBD1 or TRBD2 (5 bases each). V was cut by 5 bases and J by 3 bases, with 17 bases left in between. The CDR3 totals 15 residues. This chain's CDR3 is CASSPRSGTYYEQYF. In DNA, the CDR3 is TGTGCCAGCAGTCCAAGGTCAGGGACCTACTACGAGCAGTACTTC.